What follows describes a single T cell receptor (beta chain). What it recognizes is unknown. The V gene's germline CDR1 is DFQATT and CDR2 SNEGSKA (reference sequence). Trimming cost V 6 bases and J 15 bases, with 24 bases left between them. The CDR3 runs to 14 residues. This sample is part of a study of T cells after yellow fever vaccination. Overall study context: Those fractions that held only low numbers of cells were prepared using the SMART-Seq v4 Ultra Low Input RNA kit. The study's findings and limits: Researchers cautioned that FACS-sorted repertoires could harbor abundant clonotypes contaminating from the bulk population. Though it reached lower strength, the secondary response hit its peak faster, day 5 versus 15.

TCRdb used MiXCR to reprocess the 5' RACE reads, holding one entry per CDR3 protein. The table records 250,000 to 300,000 distinct CDR3 sequences, approximately 10% of them present only once. The starting material was CD4+ T cells sorted from PBMCs, obtained 5 days after the yellow fever booster vaccination. V is TRBV20-1 and J is TRBJ1-6; tentatively, D is TRBD1 (5 bases). The TCR was taken from a young man who received the YFV17D yellow fever vaccine. CDR3 nucleotides: TGCAGTGCCTCCTCGCGGACATCTTATCTCGGCCTCCACTTT. Its translation: CSASSRTSYLGLHF.